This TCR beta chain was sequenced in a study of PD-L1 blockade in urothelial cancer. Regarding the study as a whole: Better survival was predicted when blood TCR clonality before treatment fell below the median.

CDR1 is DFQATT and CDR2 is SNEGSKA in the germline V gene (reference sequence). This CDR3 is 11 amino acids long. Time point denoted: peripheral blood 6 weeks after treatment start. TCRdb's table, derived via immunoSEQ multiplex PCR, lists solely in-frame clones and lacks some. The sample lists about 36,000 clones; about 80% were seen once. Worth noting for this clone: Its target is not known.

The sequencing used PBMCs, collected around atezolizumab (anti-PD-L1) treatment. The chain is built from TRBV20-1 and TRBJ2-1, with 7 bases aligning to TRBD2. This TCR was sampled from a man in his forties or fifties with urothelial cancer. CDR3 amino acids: CSCGSSNEQFF. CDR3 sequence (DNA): TGCAGCTGCGGGAGCTCGAATGAGCAGTTCTTC.